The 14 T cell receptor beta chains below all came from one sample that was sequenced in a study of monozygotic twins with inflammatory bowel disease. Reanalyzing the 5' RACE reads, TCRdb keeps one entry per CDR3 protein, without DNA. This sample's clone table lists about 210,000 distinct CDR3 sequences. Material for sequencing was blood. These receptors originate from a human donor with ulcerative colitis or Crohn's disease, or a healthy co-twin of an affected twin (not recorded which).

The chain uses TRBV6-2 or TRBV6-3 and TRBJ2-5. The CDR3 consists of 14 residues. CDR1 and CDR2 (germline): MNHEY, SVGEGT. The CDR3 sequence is CASTDRNHRETQYF.

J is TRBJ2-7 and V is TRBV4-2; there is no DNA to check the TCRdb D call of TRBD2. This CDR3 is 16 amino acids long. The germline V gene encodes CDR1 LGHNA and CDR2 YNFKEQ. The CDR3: CASSQDFASGGYEQYF.

This CDR3 is CASSYDRVRTGELFF. The V and J genes are TRBV7-2 and TRBJ2-2; TCRdb designates TRBD1, a call that cannot be tested without DNA. Germline V lookup: CDR1 SGHTA, CDR2 FQGNSA. The CDR3 consists of 15 residues.

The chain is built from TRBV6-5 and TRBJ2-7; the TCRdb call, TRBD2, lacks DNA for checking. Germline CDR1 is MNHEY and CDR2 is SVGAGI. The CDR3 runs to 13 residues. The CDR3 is CASKGPASYEQYF.

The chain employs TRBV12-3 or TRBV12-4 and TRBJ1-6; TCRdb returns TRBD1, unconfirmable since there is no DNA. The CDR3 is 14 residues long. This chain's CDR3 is CASSVWTGDSPLHF.

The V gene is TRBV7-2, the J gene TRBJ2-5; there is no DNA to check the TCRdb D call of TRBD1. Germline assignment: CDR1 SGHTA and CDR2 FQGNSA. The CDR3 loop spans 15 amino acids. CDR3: CASSTRSAGIETQYF.

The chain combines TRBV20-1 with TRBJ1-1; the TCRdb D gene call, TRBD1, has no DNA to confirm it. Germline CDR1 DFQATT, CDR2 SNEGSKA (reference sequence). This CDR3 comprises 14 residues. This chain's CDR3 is CSARQGIQGTEAFF.

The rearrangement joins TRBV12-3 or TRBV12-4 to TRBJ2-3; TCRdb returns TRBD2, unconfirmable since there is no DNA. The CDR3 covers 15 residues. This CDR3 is CASSREGGGTDTQYF.

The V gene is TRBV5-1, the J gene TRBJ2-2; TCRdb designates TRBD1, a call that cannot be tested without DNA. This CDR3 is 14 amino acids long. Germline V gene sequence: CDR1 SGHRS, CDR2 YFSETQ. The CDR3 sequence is CASSRDGETGELFF.

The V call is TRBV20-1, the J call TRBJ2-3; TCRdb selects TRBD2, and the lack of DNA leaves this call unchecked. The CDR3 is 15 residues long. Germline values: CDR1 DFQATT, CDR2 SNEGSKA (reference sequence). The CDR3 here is CSASRTPVSTDTQYF.

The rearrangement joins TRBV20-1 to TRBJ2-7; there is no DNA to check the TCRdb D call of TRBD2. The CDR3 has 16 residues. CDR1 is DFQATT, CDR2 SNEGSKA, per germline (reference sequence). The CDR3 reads CSARDWQGLPSYEQYF.

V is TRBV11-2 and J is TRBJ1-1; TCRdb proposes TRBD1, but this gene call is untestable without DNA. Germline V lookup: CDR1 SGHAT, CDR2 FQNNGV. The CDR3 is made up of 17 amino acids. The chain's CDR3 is CASSYPPRSRGNTEAFF.

The CDR3 sequence: CASSLEGYTGNEQYF. This rearrangement joins TRBV5-4 to TRBJ2-7; lacking DNA, the TRBD1 call made by TCRdb goes unchecked. The CDR3 contains 15 residues. CDR1 and CDR2 from the germline V gene are SGHNT and YYREEE (reference sequence).

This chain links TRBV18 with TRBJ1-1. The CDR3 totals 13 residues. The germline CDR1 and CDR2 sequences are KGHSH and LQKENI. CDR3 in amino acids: CASSPNDQGEAFF.